A selection of T cell receptor beta chains follows, all from one sample in a study of T cell responses to AZD1222 COVID-19 vaccine. Generated by immunoSEQ multiplex PCR, the TCRdb table keeps only in-frame clones and is missing some. Here the sample spans some 120,000 clones, about 88% being singletons. Sequenced here: peripheral blood, sampled on day 0 of AZD1222 vaccination. The source of these receptors is an adult in good health. Both conserved end residues are part of each CDR3. A D gene is named only where the DNA matches it firmly. Part of the rows lack a size; the others show once, few, many or a class for expanded clones.

j_gene: TRBJ1-5
v_gene: TRBV19
abundance: NA
d_gene: TRBD1
CDR3aa: CASSIKGTGGSSPQHF
CDR3nt: TGTGCCAGTAGTATAAAGGGAACAGGGGGCAGTTCGCCCCAGCATTTT

j_gene: TRBJ1-4
v_gene: TRBV7-2
abundance: NA
d_gene: NA
CDR3aa: CASSLAGRGNEKLFF
CDR3nt: TGTGCCAGCAGCTTAGCAGGCAGGGGAAATGAAAAACTGTTTTTT

j_gene: TRBJ2-7
v_gene: TRBV27
abundance: NA
d_gene: NA
CDR3aa: CASSLFWTDEQYF
CDR3nt: TGTGCCAGCAGTTTATTCTGGACGGACGAGCAGTACTTC

j_gene: TRBJ1-2
v_gene: TRBV6-2/TRBV6-3
abundance: NA
d_gene: NA
CDR3aa: CASSYPGIYGYTF
CDR3nt: TGTGCCAGCAGTTACCCAGGCATCTATGGCTACACCTTC

j_gene: TRBJ1-5
v_gene: TRBV11-2
abundance: NA
d_gene: NA
CDR3aa: CASSLEIYSAQHF
CDR3nt: TGTGCCAGCAGCTTAGAGATTTACTCGGCCCAGCATTTT

j_gene: TRBJ1-6
v_gene: TRBV4-1
abundance: NA
d_gene: TRBD1
CDR3aa: CASSQATGGWNSPLHF
CDR3nt: TGCGCCAGCAGCCAGGCCACAGGGGGCTGGAATTCACCCCTCCACTTT

j_gene: TRBJ1-1
v_gene: TRBV7-3
abundance: NA
d_gene: NA
CDR3aa: CASSLTSGWGTEAFF
CDR3nt: TGTGCCAGCAGCTTAACGTCCGGGTGGGGCACTGAAGCTTTCTTT

j_gene: TRBJ2-3
v_gene: TRBV28
abundance: NA
d_gene: NA
CDR3aa: CASSAPIPDTQYF
CDR3nt: TGTGCCAGCAGTGCCCCCATCCCAGATACGCAGTATTTT

j_gene: TRBJ1-2
v_gene: TRBV15
abundance: NA
d_gene: NA
CDR3aa: CATSRDTDYGYTF
CDR3nt: TGTGCCACCAGCAGAGATACGGACTATGGCTACACCTTC

j_gene: TRBJ2-7
v_gene: TRBV3-1/TRBV3-2
abundance: NA
d_gene: NA
CDR3aa: CASSQQSTYEQYF
CDR3nt: TGTGCCAGCAGCCAGCAGTCCACCTACGAGCAGTACTTC

j_gene: TRBJ1-6
v_gene: TRBV27
abundance: NA
d_gene: NA
CDR3aa: CASSLSGSGSPLHF
CDR3nt: TGTGCCAGCAGTTTATCCGGATCGGGGTCACCCCTCCACTTT

j_gene: TRBJ2-3
v_gene: TRBV6-4
abundance: NA
d_gene: TRBD1
CDR3aa: CASSDGTDTDTQYF
CDR3nt: TGTGCCAGCAGTGACGGGACAGACACAGATACGCAGTATTTT

j_gene: TRBJ1-3
v_gene: TRBV11-2
abundance: NA
d_gene: NA
CDR3aa: CASREGGPGNTIYF
CDR3nt: TGTGCCAGCCGTGAGGGGGGGCCTGGAAACACCATATATTTT

j_gene: TRBJ1-4
v_gene: TRBV6-5
abundance: NA
d_gene: NA
CDR3aa: CASSYSNSYEQLFF
CDR3nt: TGTGCCAGCAGTTACTCTAACAGCTATGAGCAACTGTTTTTT

j_gene: TRBJ1-1
v_gene: TRBV15
abundance: few
d_gene: NA
CDR3aa: CATSRDPGGVTEAFF
CDR3nt: TGTGCCACCAGCAGAGATCCGGGGGGCGTCACTGAAGCTTTCTTT

j_gene: TRBJ2-1
v_gene: TRBV4-2
abundance: NA
d_gene: TRBD2
CDR3aa: CASSPKLGLAFVNEQFF
CDR3nt: TGTGCCAGCAGCCCAAAGCTAGGACTAGCGTTCGTGAATGAGCAGTTCTTC

j_gene: TRBJ2-3
v_gene: TRBV18
abundance: once
d_gene: TRBD2
CDR3aa: CASSPPGLAVGDTQYF
CDR3nt: TGTGCCAGCTCACCACCGGGACTAGCGGTGGGAGATACGCAGTATTTT

j_gene: TRBJ1-1
v_gene: TRBV19
abundance: few
d_gene: NA
CDR3aa: CASSIRGGTEAFF
CDR3nt: TGTGCCAGTAGTATTCGGGGAGGCACTGAAGCTTTCTTT

j_gene: TRBJ1-2
v_gene: TRBV4-2
abundance: NA
d_gene: TRBD1
CDR3aa: CASSQSQGAEGYGYTF
CDR3nt: TGTGCCAGCAGCCAATCACAGGGGGCCGAGGGCTATGGCTACACCTTC

j_gene: TRBJ2-7
v_gene: TRBV7-9
abundance: NA
d_gene: NA
CDR3aa: CASSRDAAYEQYF
CDR3nt: TGTGCCAGCAGCCGGGACGCCGCCTACGAGCAGTACTTC

j_gene: TRBJ1-1
v_gene: TRBV11-3
abundance: once
d_gene: NA
CDR3aa: CASRYREPVGEAFF
CDR3nt: TGTGCCAGCAGATACAGGGAGCCAGTTGGTGAAGCTTTCTTT

j_gene: TRBJ1-1
v_gene: TRBV28
abundance: NA
d_gene: NA
CDR3aa: CASSPLGTANTEAFF
CDR3nt: TGTGCCAGCAGTCCACTTGGGACGGCGAACACTGAAGCTTTCTTT

j_gene: TRBJ1-2
v_gene: TRBV7-9
abundance: few
d_gene: TRBD1
CDR3aa: CASSSGQSGYTF
CDR3nt: TGTGCCAGCAGCTCGGGACAGTCTGGCTACACCTTC

j_gene: TRBJ1-2
v_gene: TRBV12-5
abundance: NA
d_gene: NA
CDR3aa: CASGHQRVGYTF
CDR3nt: TGTGCTAGTGGTCACCAGAGGGTTGGCTACACCTTC

j_gene: TRBJ2-1
v_gene: TRBV4-1
abundance: few
d_gene: NA
CDR3aa: CASRSYNEQFF
CDR3nt: TGCGCCAGCAGGAGTTACAATGAGCAGTTCTTC

j_gene: TRBJ1-3
v_gene: TRBV6-5
abundance: NA
d_gene: NA
CDR3aa: CASSYDPRRGNTIYF
CDR3nt: TGTGCCAGCAGTTACGACCCGCGTCGGGGAAACACCATATATTTT

j_gene: TRBJ1-2
v_gene: TRBV5-1
abundance: NA
d_gene: NA
CDR3aa: CASSIRLGNYGYTF
CDR3nt: TGCGCCAGCAGCATCCGATTGGGGAACTATGGCTACACCTTC

j_gene: TRBJ2-7
v_gene: TRBV7-6
abundance: once
d_gene: NA
CDR3aa: CASSAAVAYEQYF
CDR3nt: TGTGCCAGCAGCGCCGCAGTCGCCTACGAGCAGTACTTC

j_gene: TRBJ1-2
v_gene: TRBV6-5
abundance: NA
d_gene: NA
CDR3aa: CASAKGINYGYTF
CDR3nt: TGTGCCAGCGCCAAGGGAATTAACTATGGCTACACCTTC

j_gene: TRBJ2-3
v_gene: TRBV19
abundance: NA
d_gene: TRBD1
CDR3aa: CATKGQATDTQYF
CDR3nt: TGTGCCACCAAGGGACAGGCCACAGATACGCAGTATTTT

j_gene: TRBJ1-5
v_gene: TRBV21-1
abundance: NA
d_gene: NA
CDR3aa: CASSSPLRQGTCQPQHF
CDR3nt: TGTGCCAGCAGCTCACCTCTTCGACAGGGGACGTGTCAGCCCCAGCATTTT

j_gene: TRBJ2-5
v_gene: TRBV4-3
abundance: NA
d_gene: TRBD1
CDR3aa: CASSQDPPGTGGETQYF
CDR3nt: TGCGCCAGCAGCCAAGATCCCCCCGGGACAGGGGGGGAGACCCAGTACTTC

j_gene: TRBJ1-1
v_gene: TRBV6-2/TRBV6-3
abundance: NA
d_gene: NA
CDR3aa: CASRPHGGHTEAFF
CDR3nt: TGTGCCAGCAGACCTCACGGGGGTCACACTGAAGCTTTCTTT

j_gene: TRBJ1-2
v_gene: TRBV13
abundance: NA
d_gene: TRBD1
CDR3aa: CASSLRGTGTANYGYTF
CDR3nt: TGTGCCAGCAGCTTAAGGGGAACCGGGACAGCAAACTATGGCTACACCTTC